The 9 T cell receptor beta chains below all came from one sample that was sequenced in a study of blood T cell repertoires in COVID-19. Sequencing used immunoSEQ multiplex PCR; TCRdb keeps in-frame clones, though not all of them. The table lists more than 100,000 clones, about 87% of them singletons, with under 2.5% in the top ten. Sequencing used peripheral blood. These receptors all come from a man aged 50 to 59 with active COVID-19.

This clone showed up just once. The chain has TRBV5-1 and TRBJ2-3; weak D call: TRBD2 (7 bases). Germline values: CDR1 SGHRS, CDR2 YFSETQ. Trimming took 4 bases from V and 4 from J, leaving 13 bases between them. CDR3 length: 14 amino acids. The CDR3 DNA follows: TGCGCCAGCAGCGGGGGGGGCCCCGCAGATACGCAGTATTTT. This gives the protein CASSGGGPADTQYF.

The CDR3 nucleotides read TGCGCCAGCAGCCAATACGACAGCGGGGCTGAAGCTTTCTTT. This gives the protein CASSQYDSGAEAFF. V usage is TRBV4-1 and J usage is TRBJ1-1; D perhaps matches TRBD1 (5 bases). CDR1 and CDR2 from the germline V gene are MGHRA and YSYEKL. The CDR3 covers 14 residues. V was trimmed by 2 bases and J by 6 bases, leaving 13 bases between them.

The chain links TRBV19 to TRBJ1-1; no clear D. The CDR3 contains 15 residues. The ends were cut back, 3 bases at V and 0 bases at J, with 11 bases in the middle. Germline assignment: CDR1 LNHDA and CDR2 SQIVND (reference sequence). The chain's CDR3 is CASSIEGRLNTEAFF. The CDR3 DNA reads TGTGCCAGTAGTATTGAAGGGAGGTTGAACACTGAAGCTTTCTTT.

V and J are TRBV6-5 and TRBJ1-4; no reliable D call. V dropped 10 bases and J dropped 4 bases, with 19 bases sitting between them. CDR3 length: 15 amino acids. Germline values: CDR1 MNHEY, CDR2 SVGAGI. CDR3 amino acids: CATQRLEKHNEKLFF. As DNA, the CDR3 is TGTGCCACCCAGCGGCTCGAGAAACATAATGAAAAACTGTTTTTT.

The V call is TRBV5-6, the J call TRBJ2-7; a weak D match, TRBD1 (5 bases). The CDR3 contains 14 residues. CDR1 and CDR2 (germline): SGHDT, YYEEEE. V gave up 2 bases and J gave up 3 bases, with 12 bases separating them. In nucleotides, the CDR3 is TGTGCCAGCAGCTTCATTGACAGAGGCTACGAGCAGTACTTC. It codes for CASSFIDRGYEQYF.

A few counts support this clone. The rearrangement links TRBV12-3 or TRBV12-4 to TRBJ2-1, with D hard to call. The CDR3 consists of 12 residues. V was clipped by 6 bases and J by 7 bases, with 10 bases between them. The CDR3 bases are TGTGCCAGCAGAATCGTCCCGAATGAGCAGTTCTTC. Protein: CASRIVPNEQFF.

The CDR3 loop reads CASSQKGTGGSEQYF. CDR3 bases: TGCGCCAGCAGCCAAAAGGGCACAGGGGGTAGCGAGCAGTACTTC. This rearrangement joins TRBV4-1 to TRBJ2-7; 8 positions match TRBD1. The trim removed 2 bases at V and 6 bases at J, leaving 9 bases unmatched. Germline V gene lookup returns CDR1 MGHRA and CDR2 YSYEKL. The CDR3 is 15 amino acids.

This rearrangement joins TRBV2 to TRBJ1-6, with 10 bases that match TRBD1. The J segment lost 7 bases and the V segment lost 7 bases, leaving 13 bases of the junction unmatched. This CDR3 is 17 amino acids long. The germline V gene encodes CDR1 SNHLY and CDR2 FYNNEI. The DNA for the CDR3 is TGTGCCAGCATCGAACAGTCCGGGACAGGGGCCAATTCACCCCTCCACTTT. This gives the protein CASIEQSGTGANSPLHF. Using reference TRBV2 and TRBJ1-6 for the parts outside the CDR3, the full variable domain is EPEVTQTPSHQVTQMGQEVILRCVPISNHLYFYWYRQILGQKVEFLVSFYNNEISEKSEIFDDQFSVERPDGSNFTLKIRSTKLEDSAMYFCASIEQSGTGANSPLHFGNGTRLTVT.

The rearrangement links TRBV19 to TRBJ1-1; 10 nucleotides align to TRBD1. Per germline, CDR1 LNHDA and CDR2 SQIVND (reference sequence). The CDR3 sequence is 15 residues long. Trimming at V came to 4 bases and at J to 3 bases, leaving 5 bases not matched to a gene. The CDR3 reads CASSTWTGGHTEAFF. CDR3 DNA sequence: TGTGCCAGTAGTACTTGGACAGGGGGGCACACTGAAGCTTTCTTT.